These 18 T cell receptor beta chains originate from one sample sequenced in a study of cytomegalovirus exposure and HLA in healthy donors. A multiplex PCR was run with 60 Vbeta primers and 13 Jbeta primers. Data came from immunoSEQ multiplex PCR; TCRdb stores just in-frame clones and leaves some out. In all, the sample yields fewer than 100,000 clones. Sequencing was carried out using PBMCs. The receptors here all came from a man aged 45-65 years in good health and CMV-seronegative.

CDR3: CASTLTDTQYF. CDR3 DNA sequence: TGTGCCAGCACTCTCACAGATACGCAGTATTTT. The rearrangement links TRBV6-1 to TRBJ2-3; D call uncertain. Trimming left V 7 bases short and J 2 bases short, with 4 bases between. This CDR3 has 11 amino acids. CDR1 is MNHNS and CDR2 is SASEGT in the germline V gene.

The chain has TRBV5-1 and TRBJ1-5; 9 nucleotides align to TRBD1. The CDR3 contains 15 residues. Germline V gene sequence: CDR1 SGHRS, CDR2 YFSETQ. V shed 5 bases, J shed 4 bases, and the junction held 7 bases outside the gene matches. Here the CDR3 reads CASSPETGGNQPQHF. For the CDR3, the DNA is TGCGCCAGCAGTCCCGAGACAGGGGGAAATCAGCCCCAGCATTTT.

This chain connects TRBV27 to TRBJ1-3; 8 bases map to TRBD1. Germline loops: CDR1 MNHEY, CDR2 SMNVEV (reference sequence). The CDR3 length is 14 residues. V lost 6 bases and J lost 3; bases outside the gene matches: 4. CDR3 DNA: TGTGCCAGCAGGCGGACAGGGAGTGGAAACACCATATATTTT. This gives the protein CASRRTGSGNTIYF.

V usage is TRBV9 and J usage is TRBJ2-3; D is uncertain. Germline lookup yields CDR1 SGDLS and CDR2 YYNGEE. Trimming stripped 0 bases from V and 1 base from J, with 6 bases between. The CDR3 has 14 residues. CDR3 DNA sequence: TGTGCCAGCAGCGTAGATTCGGGCACAGATACGCAGTATTTT. This gives the protein CASSVDSGTDTQYF. Full variable domain (rest looked up from reference TRBV9 and TRBJ2-3): DSGVTQTPKHLITATGQRVTLRCSPRSGDLSVYWYQQSLDQGLQFLIQYYNGEERAKGNILERFSAQQFPDLHSELNLSSLELGDSALYFCASSVDSGTDTQYFGPGTRLTVL.

The chain uses TRBV6-5 and TRBJ1-1; 9 nucleotides line up with TRBD1. The V and J ends lost 0 bases and 7 bases, in that order; junction bases with no gene match: 3. CDR3 length equals 14 residues. Germline CDR1 reads MNHEY; CDR2 reads SVGAGI. The CDR3: CASSYSGTGYEAFF. CDR3 DNA: TGTGCCAGCAGTTACTCGGGGACAGGGTATGAAGCTTTCTTT.

The chain has TRBV7-3 and TRBJ2-1, with a weak D call TRBD1 (5 bases). The V gene's germline CDR1 is SGHTA and CDR2 FQGTGA. The CDR3 has 17 amino acids. V gave up 0 bases and J gave up 7 bases, with 19 bases separating them. CDR3 region: CASSLTVRSQGFNEQFF. CDR3 coding DNA: TGTGCCAGCAGCTTAACCGTACGGAGTCAGGGTTTTAATGAGCAGTTCTTC.

The V call is TRBV9, the J call TRBJ1-2, with TRBD1 matching over 9 bases. CDR3 length equals 16 residues. V shed 0 bases and J 2 bases; nucleotides not matched to a gene: 5. CDR1 is SGDLS, CDR2 YYNGEE, per germline. CDR3 loop: CASSVATDRGNYGYTF. The CDR3 region has the DNA TGTGCCAGCAGCGTAGCTACTGACAGGGGGAACTATGGCTACACCTTC.

The V and J genes are TRBV2 and TRBJ2-7; 8 bases fit TRBD1. V gave up 10 bases and J gave up 4 bases; unmatched junction bases: 15. The germline V gene has CDR1 SNHLY and CDR2 FYNNEI. CDR3 length: 15 residues. CDR3 bases: TGTGCCACCTCGGGACAGGAAGGACTATTTTACGAGCAGTACTTC. Translating gives CATSGQEGLFYEQYF.

The chain has TRBV19 and TRBJ2-2; 8 bases align to TRBD1. CDR3 length: 15 amino acids. Losses at the gene ends were 4 bases for V and 6 bases for J; bases not matched to a gene: 7. Germline CDR1 reads LNHDA; CDR2 reads SQIVND (reference sequence). CDR3: CASSKPRTGPGELFF. Written as DNA, the CDR3 is TGTGCCAGTAGTAAACCCCGGACAGGGCCCGGGGAGCTGTTTTTT.

J is TRBJ2-1 and V is TRBV6-5; 7 bases fit TRBD2. V gave up 0 bases and J gave up 4 bases; unmatched junction bases: 6. Germline lookup yields CDR1 MNHEY and CDR2 SVGAGI. This CDR3 has 16 residues. DNA for the CDR3: TGTGCCAGCAGTTACTCGATATGGGAGGGATACAATGAGCAGTTCTTC. It specifies CASSYSIWEGYNEQFF.

Note on this clone: This sample also contains other DNA sequences that code for the same CDR3. The CDR3 DNA reads TGTGCCAGCAGTTTATCGAGGGAGCAGTACTTC. The encoded protein is CASSLSREQYF. The chain has TRBV28 and TRBJ2-7; D is undetermined. CDR1 is MDHEN, CDR2 SYDVKM, per germline. The CDR3 contains 11 residues. The V end lost 1 base, the J end lost 7 bases, and 5 bases lay between the germline ends. Filled out from reference TRBV28 and TRBJ2-7, the complete variable domain reads DVKVTQSSRYLVKRTGEKVFLECVQDMDHENMFWYRQDPGLGLRLIYFSYDVKMKEKGDIPEGYSVSREKKERFSLILESASTNQTSMYLCASSLSREQYFGPGTRLTVT.

The gene calls are TRBV19 and TRBJ1-5, with D possibly being TRBD1 (6 bases). Trimming cost V 10 bases and J 5 bases, with 15 bases left between them. CDR1 is LNHDA and CDR2 is SQIVND in the germline V gene (reference sequence). The CDR3 runs 13 residues. The CDR3 spells CATSGTQHQPQHF. CDR3 nucleotide sequence: TGTGCCACCTCCGGGACACAACATCAGCCCCAGCATTTT. The full variable domain, rest sourced from reference TRBV19 and TRBJ1-5, is DGGITQSPKYLFRKEGQNVTLSCEQNLNHDAMYWYRQDPGQGLRLIYYSQIVNDFQKGDIAEGYSVSREKKESFPLTVTSAQKNPTAFYLCATSGTQHQPQHFGDGTRLSIL.

The chain couples TRBV19 to TRBJ2-7; 7 nucleotides match TRBD2. CDR3 size: 16 residues. The germline V gene encodes CDR1 LNHDA and CDR2 SQIVND (reference sequence). The V gene end was trimmed by 5 bases and the J gene end by 2 bases; junction bases not matched to a gene: 12. The CDR3 DNA sequence: TGTGCCAGTAGTTCCAGCCTAGCGGTGGTTACCTACGAGCAGTACTTC. It is translated as CASSSSLAVVTYEQYF.

V usage is TRBV4-2 and J usage is TRBJ2-2; D is perhaps TRBD1 (8 bases). CDR3 size: 16 residues. Germline lookup yields CDR1 LGHNA and CDR2 YNFKEQ. V was pared by 3 bases and J by 1 base, with 12 bases between. The CDR3 protein is CASSQGGTGNTGELFF. DNA of the CDR3: TGTGCCAGCAGCCAGGGAGGGACAGGGAACACCGGGGAGCTGTTTTTT.

The rearrangement links TRBV7-9 to TRBJ1-5; TRBD1 aligns across 9 bases. V dropped 5 bases and J dropped 4; count of bases not matched to a gene: 9. Per germline, CDR1 SEHNR and CDR2 FQNEAQ (reference sequence). This CDR3 is 16 amino acids long. This CDR3 is CASSLTGQGPNQPQHF. The CDR3 DNA reads TGTGCCAGCAGCCTCACAGGACAGGGGCCGAATCAGCCCCAGCATTTT.

This chain connects TRBV7-2 to TRBJ1-1; D perhaps matches TRBD1 (5 bases). The CDR3 has 13 residues. V shed 3 bases and J shed 1 base, with 6 bases lying between them. The germline V gene encodes CDR1 SGHTA and CDR2 FQGNSA. The CDR3, as DNA: TGTGCCAGCAGCTTCAGGGAGAACACTGAAGCTTTCTTT. Residues: CASSFRENTEAFF.

The V gene is TRBV19, the J gene TRBJ1-1, with TRBD1 matching over 8 bases. The germline V gene has CDR1 LNHDA and CDR2 SQIVND (reference sequence). This CDR3 is 14 amino acids long. After removal of 5 bases from V and 6 bases from J, the junction contained 8 bases not matched to a gene. CDR3 loop: CASSFGQGWPEAFF. CDR3 in DNA: TGTGCCAGTAGTTTTGGACAGGGATGGCCTGAAGCTTTCTTT. Full variable domain (missing parts from reference TRBV19 and TRBJ1-1): DGGITQSPKYLFRKEGQNVTLSCEQNLNHDAMYWYRQDPGQGLRLIYYSQIVNDFQKGDIAEGYSVSREKKESFPLTVTSAQKNPTAFYLCASSFGQGWPEAFFGQGTRLTVV.

V gene TRBV7-9 combines with J gene TRBJ1-2, with a weak D call TRBD1 (5 bases). V shed 3 bases and J shed 3 bases, with 11 bases lying between them. CDR3 length: 14 amino acids. CDR1 is SEHNR, CDR2 FQNEAQ, per germline (reference sequence). CDR3 DNA: TGTGCCAGCAGCTTTTTAGGGGTTGACTATGGCTACACCTTC. Protein sequence: CASSFLGVDYGYTF.